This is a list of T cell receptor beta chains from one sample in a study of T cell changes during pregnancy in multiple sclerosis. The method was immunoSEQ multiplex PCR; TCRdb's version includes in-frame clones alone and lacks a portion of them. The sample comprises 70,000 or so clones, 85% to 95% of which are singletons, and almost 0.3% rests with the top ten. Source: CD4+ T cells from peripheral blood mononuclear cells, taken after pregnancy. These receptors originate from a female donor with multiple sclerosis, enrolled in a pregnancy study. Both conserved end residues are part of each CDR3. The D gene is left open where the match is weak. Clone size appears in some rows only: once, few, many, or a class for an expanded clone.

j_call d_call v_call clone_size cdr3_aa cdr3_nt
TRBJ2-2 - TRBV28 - CASGLVRGELFF TGTGCCAGCGGCCTGGTACGCGGGGAGCTGTTTTTT
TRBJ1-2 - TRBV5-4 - CASSLDSQGGYTF TGTGCCAGCAGCTTGGACAGCCAAGGAGGCTACACCTTC
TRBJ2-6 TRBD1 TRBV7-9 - CASSLVVDRPGANVLTF TGTGCCAGCAGCTTAGTGGTGGACAGGCCTGGGGCCAACGTCCTGACTTTC
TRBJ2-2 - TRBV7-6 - CASSPDLTVTGELFF TGTGCCAGCAGCCCCGACTTGACTGTGACCGGGGAGCTGTTTTTT
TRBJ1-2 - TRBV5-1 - CASSLDGNYGYTF TGCGCCAGCAGCTTGGACGGTAACTATGGCTACACCTTC
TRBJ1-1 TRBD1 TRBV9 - CASSSQGVGTEAFF TGTGCCAGCAGCTCACAGGGGGTCGGCACTGAAGCTTTCTTT
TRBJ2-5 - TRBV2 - CASSVGSKETQYF TGTGCCAGCAGTGTCGGTAGCAAGGAGACCCAGTACTTC
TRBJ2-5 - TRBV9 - CASSAGETQYF TGTGCCAGCAGCGCCGGTGAGACCCAGTACTTC
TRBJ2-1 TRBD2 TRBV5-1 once CASSLRLAGQSSYNEQFF TGCGCCAGCAGCTTACGACTAGCGGGCCAGAGCTCCTACAATGAGCAGTTCTTC
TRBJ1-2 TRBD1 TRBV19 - CASHTGQGAPGYTF TGTGCCAGTCATACTGGGCAGGGGGCTCCTGGCTACACCTTC
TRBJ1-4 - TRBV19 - CASSIDYREKLFF TGTGCCAGTAGTATAGATTACAGGGAAAAACTGTTTTTT
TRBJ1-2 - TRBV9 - CASSVDQGRDYGYTF TGTGCCAGCAGCGTAGACCAGGGTAGGGACTATGGCTACACCTTC
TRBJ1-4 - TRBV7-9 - CASSSAGSATNEKLFF TGTGCCAGCAGCTCCGCCGGGTCTGCAACTAATGAAAAACTGTTTTTT
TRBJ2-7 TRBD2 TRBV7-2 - CASSSGSSGGYEQYF TGTGCCAGCAGCTCCGGTTCTAGCGGGGGCTACGAGCAGTACTTC
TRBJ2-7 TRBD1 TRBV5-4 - CASSTVGGGTGDEQYF TGTGCCAGCAGCACAGTGGGGGGCGGGACAGGGGACGAGCAGTACTTC
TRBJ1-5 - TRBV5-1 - CASSYLPGDQPQHF TGCGCCAGCAGCTACCTGCCAGGGGATCAGCCCCAGCATTTT